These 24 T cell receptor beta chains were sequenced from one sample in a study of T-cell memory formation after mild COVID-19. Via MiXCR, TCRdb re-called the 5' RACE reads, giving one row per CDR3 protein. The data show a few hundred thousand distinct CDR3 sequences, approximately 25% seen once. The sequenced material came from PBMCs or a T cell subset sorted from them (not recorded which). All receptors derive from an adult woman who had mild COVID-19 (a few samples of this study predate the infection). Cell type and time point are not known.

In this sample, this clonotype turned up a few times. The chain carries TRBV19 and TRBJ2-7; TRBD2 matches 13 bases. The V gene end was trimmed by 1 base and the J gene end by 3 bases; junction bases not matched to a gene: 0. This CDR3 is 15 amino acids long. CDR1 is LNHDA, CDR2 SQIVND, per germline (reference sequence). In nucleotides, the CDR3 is TGTGCCAGTAGTATAGGGACTAGCGGGAGCTACGAGCAGTACTTC. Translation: CASSIGTSGSYEQYF.

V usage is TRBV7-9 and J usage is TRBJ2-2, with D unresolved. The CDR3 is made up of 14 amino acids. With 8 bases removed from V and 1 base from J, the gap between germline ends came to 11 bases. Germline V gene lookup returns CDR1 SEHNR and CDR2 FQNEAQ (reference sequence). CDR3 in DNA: TGTGCCAGCGGCCGGGCGTTGAACACCGGGGAGCTGTTTTTT. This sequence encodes CASGRALNTGELFF. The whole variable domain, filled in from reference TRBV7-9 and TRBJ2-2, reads DTGVSQNPRHKITKRGQNVTFRCDPISEHNRLYWYRQTLGQGPEFLTYFQNEAQLEKSRLLSDRFSAERPKGSFSTLEIQRTEQGDSAMYLCASGRALNTGELFFGEGSRLTVL.

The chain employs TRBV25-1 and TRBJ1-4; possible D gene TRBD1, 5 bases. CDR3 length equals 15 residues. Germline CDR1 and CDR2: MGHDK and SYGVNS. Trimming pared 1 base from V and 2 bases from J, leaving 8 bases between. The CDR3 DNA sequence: TGTGCCAGCAGTGAATCAGGGTCGACTAATGAAAAACTGTTTTTT. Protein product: CASSESGSTNEKLFF.

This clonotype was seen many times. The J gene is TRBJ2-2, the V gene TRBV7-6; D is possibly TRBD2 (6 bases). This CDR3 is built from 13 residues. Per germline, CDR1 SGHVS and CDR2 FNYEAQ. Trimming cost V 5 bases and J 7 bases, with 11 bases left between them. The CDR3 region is CASSLGRSGELFF. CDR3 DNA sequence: TGTGCCAGCAGCCTAGGGAGGAGCGGGGAGCTGTTTTTT.

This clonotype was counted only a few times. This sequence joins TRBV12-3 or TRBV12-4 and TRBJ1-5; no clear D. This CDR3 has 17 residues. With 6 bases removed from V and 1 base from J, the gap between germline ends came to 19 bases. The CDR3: CASSPPGLFPSNQPQHF. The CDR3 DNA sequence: TGTGCCAGCAGCCCTCCTGGACTCTTCCCCAGCAATCAGCCCCAGCATTTT.

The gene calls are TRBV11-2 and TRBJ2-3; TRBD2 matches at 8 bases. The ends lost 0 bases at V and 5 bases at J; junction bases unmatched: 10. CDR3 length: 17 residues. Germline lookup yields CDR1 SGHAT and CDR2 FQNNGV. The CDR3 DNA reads TGTGCCAGCAGCTTAGATCTAGTAGCGGGATTAGGAGATACGCAGTATTTT. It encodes CASSLDLVAGLGDTQYF.

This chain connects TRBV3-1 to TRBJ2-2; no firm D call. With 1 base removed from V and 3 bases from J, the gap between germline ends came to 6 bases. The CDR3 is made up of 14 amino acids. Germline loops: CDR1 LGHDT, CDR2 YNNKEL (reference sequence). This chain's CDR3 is CASSQGVHTGELFF. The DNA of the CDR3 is TGTGCCAGCAGCCAAGGGGTCCACACCGGGGAGCTGTTTTTT.

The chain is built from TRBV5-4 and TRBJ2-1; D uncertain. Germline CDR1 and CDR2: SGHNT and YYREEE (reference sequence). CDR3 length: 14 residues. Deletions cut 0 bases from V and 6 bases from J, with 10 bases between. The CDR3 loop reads CASSLATDRNEQFF. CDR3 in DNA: TGTGCCAGCAGCTTGGCGACCGACCGCAATGAGCAGTTCTTC.

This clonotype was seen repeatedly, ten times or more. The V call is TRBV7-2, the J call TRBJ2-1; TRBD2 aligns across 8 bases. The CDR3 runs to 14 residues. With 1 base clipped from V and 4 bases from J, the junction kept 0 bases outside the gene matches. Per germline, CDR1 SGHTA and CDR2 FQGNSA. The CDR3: CASSLGLAYNEQFF. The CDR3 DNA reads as TGTGCCAGCAGCTTAGGACTAGCGTACAATGAGCAGTTCTTC.

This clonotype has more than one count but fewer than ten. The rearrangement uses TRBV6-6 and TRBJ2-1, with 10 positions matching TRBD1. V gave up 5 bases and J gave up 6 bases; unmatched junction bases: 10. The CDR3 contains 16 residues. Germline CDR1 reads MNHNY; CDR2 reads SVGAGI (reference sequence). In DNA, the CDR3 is TGTGCCAGCAGTCGATATGGGACAGGGGAAAGCAATGAGCAGTTCTTC. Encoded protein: CASSRYGTGESNEQFF.

This CDR3 reads CASSFTTGRNTEAFF. CDR3 bases: TGTGCCAGCAGCTTCACGACAGGGCGGAACACTGAAGCTTTCTTT. The rearrangement uses TRBV7-8 and TRBJ1-1; 7 nucleotides align to TRBD1. The CDR3 consists of 15 residues. After removal of 3 bases from V and 1 base from J, the junction contained 5 bases not matched to a gene. Germline V CDR1 and CDR2: SGHVS, FQNEAQ.

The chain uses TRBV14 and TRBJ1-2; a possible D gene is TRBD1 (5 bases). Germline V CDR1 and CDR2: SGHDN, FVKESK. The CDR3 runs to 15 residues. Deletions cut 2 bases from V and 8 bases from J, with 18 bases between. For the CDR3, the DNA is TGTGCCAGCAGCCAACTGAGCCGGGACCCGGGGGGCTACACCTTC. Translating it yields CASSQLSRDPGGYTF.

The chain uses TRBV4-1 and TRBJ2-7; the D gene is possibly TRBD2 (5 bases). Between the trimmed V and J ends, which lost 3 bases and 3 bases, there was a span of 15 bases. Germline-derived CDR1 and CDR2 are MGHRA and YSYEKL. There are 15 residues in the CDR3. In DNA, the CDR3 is TGCGCCAGCAGCCAGGAACAGCTAGCTTTCTACGAGCAGTACTTC. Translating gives CASSQEQLAFYEQYF.

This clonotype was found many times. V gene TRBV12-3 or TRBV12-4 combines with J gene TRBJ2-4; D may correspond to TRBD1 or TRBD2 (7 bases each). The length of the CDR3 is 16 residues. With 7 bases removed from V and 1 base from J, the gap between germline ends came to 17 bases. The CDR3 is CASTFQGGLAKNIQYF. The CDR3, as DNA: TGTGCCAGCACATTCCAGGGGGGGCTGGCCAAAAACATTCAGTACTTC.

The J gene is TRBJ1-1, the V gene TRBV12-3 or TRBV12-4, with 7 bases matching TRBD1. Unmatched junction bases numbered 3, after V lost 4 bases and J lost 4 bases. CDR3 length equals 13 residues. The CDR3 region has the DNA TGTGCCAGCAGTTCTGGACAGGCCACTGAAGCTTTCTTT. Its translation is CASSSGQATEAFF.

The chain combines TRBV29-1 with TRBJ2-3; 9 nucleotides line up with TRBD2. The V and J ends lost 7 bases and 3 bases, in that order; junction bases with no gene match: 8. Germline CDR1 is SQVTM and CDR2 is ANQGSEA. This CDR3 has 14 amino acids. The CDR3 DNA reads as TGCAGCGCTCGTCCCGGACTAGCGACAGATACGCAGTATTTT. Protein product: CSARPGLATDTQYF.

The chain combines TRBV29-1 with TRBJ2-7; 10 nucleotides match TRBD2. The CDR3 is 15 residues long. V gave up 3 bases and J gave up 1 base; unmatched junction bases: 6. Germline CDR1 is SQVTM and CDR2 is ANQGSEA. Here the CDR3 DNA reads TGCAGCGTTGAGTTTACTAGCGGGATTTCCTACGAGCAGTACTTC. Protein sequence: CSVEFTSGISYEQYF.

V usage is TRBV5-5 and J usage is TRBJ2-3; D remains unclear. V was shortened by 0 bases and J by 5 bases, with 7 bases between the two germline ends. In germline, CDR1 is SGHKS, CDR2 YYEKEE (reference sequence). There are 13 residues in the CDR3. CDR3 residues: CASSLAGQDTQYF. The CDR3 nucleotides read TGTGCCAGCAGCTTGGCCGGTCAAGATACGCAGTATTTT.

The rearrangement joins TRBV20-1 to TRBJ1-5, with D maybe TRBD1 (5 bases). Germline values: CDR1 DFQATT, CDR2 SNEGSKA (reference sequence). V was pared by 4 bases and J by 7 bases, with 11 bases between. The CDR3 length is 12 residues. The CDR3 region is CSATSGAQPQHF. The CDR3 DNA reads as TGCAGTGCTACTAGCGGGGCCCAGCCCCAGCATTTT.

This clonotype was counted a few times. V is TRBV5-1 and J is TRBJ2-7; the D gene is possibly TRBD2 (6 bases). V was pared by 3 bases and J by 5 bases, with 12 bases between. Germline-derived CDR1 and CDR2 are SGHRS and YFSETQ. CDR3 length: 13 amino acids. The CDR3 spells CASSSTGRNEQYF. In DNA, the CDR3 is TGCGCCAGCAGCTCCACTGGGAGGAACGAGCAGTACTTC.

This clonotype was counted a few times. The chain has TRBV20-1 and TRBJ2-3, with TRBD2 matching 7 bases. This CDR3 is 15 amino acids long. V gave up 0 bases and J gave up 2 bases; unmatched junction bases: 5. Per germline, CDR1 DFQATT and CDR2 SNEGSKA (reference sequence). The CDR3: CSARDGAGPTDTQYF. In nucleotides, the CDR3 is TGCAGTGCTAGAGATGGAGCGGGGCCCACAGATACGCAGTATTTT.

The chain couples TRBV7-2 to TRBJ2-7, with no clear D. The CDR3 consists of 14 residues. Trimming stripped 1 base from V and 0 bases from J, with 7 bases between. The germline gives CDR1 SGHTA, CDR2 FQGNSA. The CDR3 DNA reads TGTGCCAGCAGCTTAGACCGCTACTCCTACGAGCAGTACTTC. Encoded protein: CASSLDRYSYEQYF.

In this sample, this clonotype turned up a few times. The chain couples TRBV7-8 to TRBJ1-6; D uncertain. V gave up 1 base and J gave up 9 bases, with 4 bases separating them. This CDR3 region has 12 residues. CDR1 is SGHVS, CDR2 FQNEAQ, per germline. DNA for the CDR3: TGTGCCAGCAGCTTAGGGAGTTCACCCCTCCACTTT. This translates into CASSLGSSPLHF. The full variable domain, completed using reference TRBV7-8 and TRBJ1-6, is GAGVSQSPRYKVAKRGQDVALRCDPISGHVSLFWYQQALGQGPEFLTYFQNEAQLDKSGLPSDRFFAERPEGSVSTLKIQRTQQEDSAVYLCASSLGSSPLHFGNGTRLTVT.

The CDR3 sequence: CASRVKFSGANVLTF. In nucleotides, the CDR3 is TGTGCCAGCAGGGTCAAATTCTCTGGGGCCAACGTCCTGACTTTC. The gene calls are TRBV7-3 and TRBJ2-6; D not resolved. CDR3 size: 15 residues. V shed 6 bases and J shed 0 bases, with 9 bases lying between them. CDR1 SGHTA and CDR2 FQGTGA come from the germline V gene.